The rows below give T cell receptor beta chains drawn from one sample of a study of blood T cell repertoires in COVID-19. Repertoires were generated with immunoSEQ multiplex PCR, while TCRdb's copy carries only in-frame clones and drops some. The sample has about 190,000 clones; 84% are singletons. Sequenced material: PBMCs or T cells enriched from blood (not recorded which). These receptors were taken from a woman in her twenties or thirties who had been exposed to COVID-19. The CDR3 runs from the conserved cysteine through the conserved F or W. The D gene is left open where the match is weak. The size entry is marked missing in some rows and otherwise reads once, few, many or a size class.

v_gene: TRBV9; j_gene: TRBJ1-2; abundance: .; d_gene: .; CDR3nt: TGTGCCAGCAGGCAGGGGTATGGCTACACCTTC; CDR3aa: CASRQGYGYTF
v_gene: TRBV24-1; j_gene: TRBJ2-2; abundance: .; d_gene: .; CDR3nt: TGTGCCACCTCTTGGGGGGGCACTAACACCGGGGAGCTGTTTTTT; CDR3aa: CATSWGGTNTGELFF
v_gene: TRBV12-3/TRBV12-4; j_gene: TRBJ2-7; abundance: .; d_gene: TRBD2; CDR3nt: TGTGCCAGCAGCCGGGGGCGGGGGGAGTACTTC; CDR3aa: CASSRGRGEYF
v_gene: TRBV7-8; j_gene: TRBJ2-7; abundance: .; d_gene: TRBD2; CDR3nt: TGTGCCAGCAGCCTAGTAGGAGCGGGGCTCTACGAGCAGTACTTC; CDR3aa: CASSLVGAGLYEQYF
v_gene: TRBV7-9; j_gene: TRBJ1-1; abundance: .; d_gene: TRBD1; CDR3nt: TGTGCCAGCAGGGCGGACAGGGGCACTGAAGCTTTCTTT; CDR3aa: CASRADRGTEAFF
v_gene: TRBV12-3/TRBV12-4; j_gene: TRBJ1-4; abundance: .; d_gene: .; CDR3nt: TGTGCCAGCAGTCGTACTCAGGCTGAAAAACTGTTTTTT; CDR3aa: CASSRTQAEKLFF
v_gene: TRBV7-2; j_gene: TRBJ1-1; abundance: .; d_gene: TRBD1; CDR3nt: TGTGCCAGCAGCTGGGACAGGGGTGGTACTGAAGCTTTCTTT; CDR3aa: CASSWDRGGTEAFF
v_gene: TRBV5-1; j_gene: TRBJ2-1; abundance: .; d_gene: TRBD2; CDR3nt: TGCGCCAGCAGCTTTAGGACTAGCGGGAATGAGCAGTTCTTC; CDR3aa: CASSFRTSGNEQFF
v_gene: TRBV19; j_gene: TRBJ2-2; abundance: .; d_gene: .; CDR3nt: TGTGCCAGTAGTATGGCAGGGCTCACCGGGGAGCTGTTTTTT; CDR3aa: CASSMAGLTGELFF
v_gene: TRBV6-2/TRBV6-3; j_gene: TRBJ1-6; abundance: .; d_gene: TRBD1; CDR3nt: TGTGCCAGCAGCCTCCGGGACAGGGCGACACCCCTCCACTTT; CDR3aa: CASSLRDRATPLHF
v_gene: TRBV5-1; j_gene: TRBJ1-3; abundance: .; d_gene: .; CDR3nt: TGCGCCAGCAGCGGAGGCAGGGGAGCCGGAAACACCATATATTTT; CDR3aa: CASSGGRGAGNTIYF
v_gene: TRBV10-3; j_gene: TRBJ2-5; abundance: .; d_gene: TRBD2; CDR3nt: TGTGCCATCAGCACTCTAGCGGGGGGCAAAGAGACCCAGTACTTC; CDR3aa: CAISTLAGGKETQYF
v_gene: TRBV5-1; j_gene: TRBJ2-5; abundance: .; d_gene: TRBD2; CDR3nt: TGCGCCAGCAGCGGCACGCTTGGGACTAGCGGAATAAAAGAGACCCAGTACTTC; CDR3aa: CASSGTLGTSGIKETQYF
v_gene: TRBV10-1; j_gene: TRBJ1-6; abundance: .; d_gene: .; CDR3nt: TGCGCCAGCAGTGTCAGGGAGGATTCACCCCTCCACTTT; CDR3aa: CASSVREDSPLHF
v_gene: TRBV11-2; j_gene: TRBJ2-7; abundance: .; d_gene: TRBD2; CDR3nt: TGTGCCAGCAGCTACGTCGGGGGGTCCTACGAGCAGTACTTC; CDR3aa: CASSYVGGSYEQYF
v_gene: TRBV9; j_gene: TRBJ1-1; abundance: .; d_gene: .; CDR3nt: TGTGCCAGCAGTACGGAAACAGGGAACACTGAAGCTTTCTTT; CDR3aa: CASSTETGNTEAFF
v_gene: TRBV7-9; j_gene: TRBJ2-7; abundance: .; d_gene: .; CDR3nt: TGTGCCAGCAGCTTAGTGCTGGAGCCCTACGAGCAGTACTTC; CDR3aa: CASSLVLEPYEQYF
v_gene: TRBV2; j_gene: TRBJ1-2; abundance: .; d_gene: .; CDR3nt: TGTGCCAGCAGATTGGGCACAGGGAACGAAACCTATGGCTACACCTTC; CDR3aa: CASRLGTGNETYGYTF
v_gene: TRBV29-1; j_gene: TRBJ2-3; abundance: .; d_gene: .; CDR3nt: TGCAGCGTTGTAGGGTGGGGCGGAGATACGCAGTATTTT; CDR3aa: CSVVGWGGDTQYF
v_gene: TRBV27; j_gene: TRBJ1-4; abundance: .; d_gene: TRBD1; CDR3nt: TGTGCCAGCAGTTCCAGGGGGCTCAGTAATGAAAAACTGTTTTTT; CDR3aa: CASSSRGLSNEKLFF
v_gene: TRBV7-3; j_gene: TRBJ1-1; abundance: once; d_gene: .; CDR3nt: TGTGCCAGCAGCTTAGGGGGGGAAGTCACTGAAGCTTTCTTT; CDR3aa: CASSLGGEVTEAFF
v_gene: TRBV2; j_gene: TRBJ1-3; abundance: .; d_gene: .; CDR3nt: TGTGCCAGCAGTGTGGAGGGTTGGAGCTCTGGAAACACCATATATTTT; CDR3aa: CASSVEGWSSGNTIYF
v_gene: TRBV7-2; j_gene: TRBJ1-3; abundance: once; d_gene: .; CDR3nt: TGTGCCAGCAGCTTAGGCGGGGGGGGATGGGCAAACACCATATATTTT; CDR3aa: CASSLGGGGWANTIYF
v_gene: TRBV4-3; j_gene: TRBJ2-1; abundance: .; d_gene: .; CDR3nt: TGCGCCAGCAGCCAAGGTCTCGACGGGGAGAGGCAGTTCTTC; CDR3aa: CASSQGLDGERQFF
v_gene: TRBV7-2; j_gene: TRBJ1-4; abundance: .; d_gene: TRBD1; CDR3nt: TGTGCCAGCCGCTACAGGGGGAGCGAAAAACTGTTTTTT; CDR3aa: CASRYRGSEKLFF
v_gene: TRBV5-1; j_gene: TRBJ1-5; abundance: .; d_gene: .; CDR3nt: TGCGCCAGCAGCCCACGTGGAGGGGCGGAAGGCAATCAGCCCCAGCATTTT; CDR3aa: CASSPRGGAEGNQPQHF
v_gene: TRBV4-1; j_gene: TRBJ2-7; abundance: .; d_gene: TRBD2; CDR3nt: TGCGCCAGTGGACTAGCGGTAACCTACGAGCAGTACTTC; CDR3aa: CASGLAVTYEQYF
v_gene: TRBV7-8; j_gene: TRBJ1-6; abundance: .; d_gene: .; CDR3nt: TGTGCCAGCAGCGTCAGGGTTGGGAATTCACCCCTCCACTTT; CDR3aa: CASSVRVGNSPLHF
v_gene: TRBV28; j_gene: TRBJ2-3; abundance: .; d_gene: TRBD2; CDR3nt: TGTGCCAGCAGTTTATCGACTAGCGGGGGCACTACAGATACGCAGTATTTT; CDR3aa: CASSLSTSGGTTDTQYF
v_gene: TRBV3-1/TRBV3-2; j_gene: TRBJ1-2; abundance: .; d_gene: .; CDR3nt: TGTGCCAGCAGCCAAGGCGTCATGGATGGCTACACCTTC; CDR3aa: CASSQGVMDGYTF
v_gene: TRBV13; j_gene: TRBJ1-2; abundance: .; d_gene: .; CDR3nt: TGTGCCAGCACCTCTCTTCCCAACGGTGGCTACACCTTC; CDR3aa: CASTSLPNGGYTF
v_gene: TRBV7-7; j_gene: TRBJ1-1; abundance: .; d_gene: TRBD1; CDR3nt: TGTGCCAGCAGCTCGATAACAGGGGGAAACACTGAAGCTTTCTTT; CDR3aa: CASSSITGGNTEAFF
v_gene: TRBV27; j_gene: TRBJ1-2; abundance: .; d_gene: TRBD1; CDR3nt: TGTGCCAGCAGCCCAGGGACAGGGGGGGTGTGGGGCTACACCTTC; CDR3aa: CASSPGTGGVWGYTF
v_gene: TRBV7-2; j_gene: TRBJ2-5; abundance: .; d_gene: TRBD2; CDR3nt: TGTGCCAGCAGCCATAATAGCGGGGTGGAGACCCAGTACTTC; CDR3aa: CASSHNSGVETQYF
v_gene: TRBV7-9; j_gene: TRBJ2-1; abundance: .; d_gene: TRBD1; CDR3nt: TGTGCCAGCAGGCAGGGGGCAATGGACAATGAGCAGTTCTTC; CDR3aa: CASRQGAMDNEQFF
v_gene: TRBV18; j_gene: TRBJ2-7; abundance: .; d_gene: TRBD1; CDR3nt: TGTGCCAGCTCGCGAGGGACAGGGAACTACGAGCAGTACTTC; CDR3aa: CASSRGTGNYEQYF
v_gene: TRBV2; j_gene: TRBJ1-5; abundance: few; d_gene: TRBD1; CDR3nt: TGTGCCAGCAACCTGGACAGGGTAGGGGAGGCCTACAATCAGCCCCAGCATTTT; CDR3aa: CASNLDRVGEAYNQPQHF
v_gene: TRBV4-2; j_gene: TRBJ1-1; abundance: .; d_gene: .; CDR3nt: TGTGCCAGCAGCCAAAAGCCAGGGAACACTGAAGCTTTCTTT; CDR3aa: CASSQKPGNTEAFF
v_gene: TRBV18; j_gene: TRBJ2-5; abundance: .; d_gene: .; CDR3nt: TGTGCCAGCTCGCAATGGTTGCGGGAGACCCAGTACTTC; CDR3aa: CASSQWLRETQYF